This is a list of T cell receptor beta chains from one sample in a study of CD8 T cells in ankylosing spondylitis. In TCRdb, the 5' RACE reads were re-called with MiXCR into one record per CDR3 protein. The sample lists under 300,000 distinct CDR3 sequences, around 10% occurring once. Specimen: blood, either unsorted or a sorted T cell fraction (not recorded which). These receptors came from a male donor with ankylosing spondylitis or in good health (not recorded which). Each CDR3 is given with its conserved first and last residue. D genes are given only for firm matches. Some rows have no size entry. The others give once, few or many, or a class for an expanded clone.

clone size | J gene | CDR3 length | V gene | D gene | CDR3 protein | CDR3 DNA
. | TRBJ2-5 | 16 | TRBV25-1 | . | CASRSGTGRWGETQYF | TGTGCCAGCAGATCCGGCACAGGACGATGGGGAGAGACCCAGTACTTC
many | TRBJ1-1 | 13 | TRBV12-3/TRBV12-4 | . | CASTPDGPAEAFF | TGTGCCAGCACGCCGGACGGGCCGGCTGAAGCTTTCTTT
many | TRBJ2-4 | 16 | TRBV5-1 | TRBD1 | CASSLLQGAGGNIQYF | TGCGCCAGCAGCTTGCTTCAGGGGGCTGGGGGAAACATTCAGTACTTC
. | TRBJ2-1 | 12 | TRBV7-9 | . | CASSREHNEQFF | TGTGCCAGCAGCCGTGAACACAATGAGCAGTTCTTC
few | TRBJ2-5 | 15 | TRBV7-8 | TRBD2 | CASSLTTSGQETQYF | TGTGCCAGCAGCTTAACGACTAGCGGCCAAGAGACCCAGTACTTC
many | TRBJ2-5 | 12 | TRBV6-6 | . | CASSYTHETQYF | TGTGCCAGCAGTTACACCCACGAGACCCAGTACTTC
. | TRBJ2-7 | 14 | TRBV6-2/TRBV6-3 | . | CASSYARPSYEQYF | TGTGCCAGCAGTTACGCCAGGCCTAGCTACGAGCAGTACTTC
. | TRBJ1-3 | 12 | TRBV7-6 | . | CASSLPGNTIYF | TGTGCCAGCAGCTTACCGGGAAACACCATATATTTT
many | TRBJ2-1 | 15 | TRBV5-1 | TRBD1 | CASSLEGQGFNEQFF | TGCGCCAGCAGCTTGGAGGGACAGGGGTTCAATGAGCAGTTCTTC
. | TRBJ1-1 | 13 | TRBV3-1 | . | CASSRTAGTEAFF | TGTGCCAGCAGCCGGACCGCGGGCACTGAAGCTTTCTTT
many | TRBJ2-5 | 14 | TRBV29-1 | TRBD2 | CSVVGAGGIPTQYF | TGCAGCGTTGTGGGAGCGGGAGGAATACCGACCCAGTACTTC